The 9 T cell receptor beta chains below come from one sample, sequenced in a study of cytomegalovirus exposure and HLA in healthy donors. The PCR employed 60 Vbeta primers together with 13 Jbeta primers. TCRdb's table, derived via immunoSEQ multiplex PCR, lists solely in-frame clones and lacks some. The sample has about 100,000 clones; 70% to 80% are singletons. The source material was PBMCs. These receptors were taken from a woman younger than 30 in good health and CMV-seropositive.

This clone came up once. The chain combines TRBV10-3 with TRBJ1-2; D is perhaps TRBD1 (6 bases). Deletions cut 3 bases from V and 2 bases from J, with 10 bases between. Germline-derived CDR1 and CDR2 are ENHRY and SYGVKD. The CDR3 totals 14 residues. The CDR3 loop is CAISDPGHNYGYTF. The CDR3 DNA sequence: TGTGCCATCAGTGACCCGGGACACAACTATGGCTACACCTTC.

The rearrangement joins TRBV28 to TRBJ2-3; D gene ambiguous. Germline values: CDR1 MDHEN, CDR2 SYDVKM. Trimming stripped 2 bases from V and 4 bases from J, with 4 bases between. The CDR3 runs to 12 residues. Here the CDR3 reads CASSLEADTQYF. The DNA for the CDR3 is TGTGCCAGCAGTTTAGAGGCAGATACGCAGTATTTT.

This chain connects TRBV29-1 to TRBJ2-7; perhaps TRBD2 as D (5 bases). Germline CDR1 reads SQVTM; CDR2 reads ANQGSEA. V dropped 6 bases and J dropped 2 bases, with 11 bases sitting between them. This CDR3 has 12 amino acids. CDR3 nucleotide sequence: TGCAGCGTCGCGGGCACCCCCTACGAGCAGTACTTC. This gives the protein CSVAGTPYEQYF.

The V and J genes are TRBV7-2 and TRBJ1-1; TRBD1 is a possible D gene (5 bases). Germline CDR1 and CDR2: SGHTA and FQGNSA. V lost 5 bases, J lost 6 bases, and 10 bases lay in between. CDR3 length: 12 amino acids. CDR3 residues: CASSTRQSEAFF. CDR3 in DNA: TGTGCCAGCAGCACGAGACAGTCTGAAGCTTTCTTT.

This rearrangement joins TRBV9 to TRBJ2-2; TRBD1 aligns across 9 bases. CDR1 SGDLS and CDR2 YYNGEE come from the germline V gene. The CDR3 runs 16 residues. After removal of 3 bases from V and 6 bases from J, the junction contained 9 bases not matched to a gene. The CDR3 DNA follows: TGTGCCAGCAGCGGGCGGAGGACAGGGGCCCCCGGGGAGCTGTTTTTT. This sequence encodes CASSGRRTGAPGELFF.

V is TRBV7-2 and J is TRBJ2-5; 7 nucleotides align to TRBD2. Germline CDR1 reads SGHTA; CDR2 reads FQGNSA. V trimming: 1 base; J trimming: 4 bases; junction bases outside the gene matches: 3. The CDR3 is made up of 14 amino acids. CDR3 protein: CASSLGGGGETQYF. The CDR3 DNA is TGTGCCAGCAGCTTAGGGGGGGGTGGAGAGACCCAGTACTTC.

The chain recombines TRBV30 with TRBJ2-7, with 10 bases lining up with TRBD2. CDR1 and CDR2 (germline): GTSNPN, SVGIG (reference sequence). This CDR3 contains 15 residues. Unmatched junction bases numbered 5, after V lost 2 bases and J lost 1 base. The CDR3 DNA reads TGTGCCTGGAGTCTAGCGGGAGTAAGGTCCTACGAGCAGTACTTC. Its protein is CAWSLAGVRSYEQYF.

This rearrangement joins TRBV15 to TRBJ2-1; 11 bases align to TRBD2. The CDR3 runs 15 residues. Germline CDR1 LNHNV, CDR2 YYDKDF (reference sequence). V was clipped by 5 bases and J by 4 bases; unmatched bases: 4. CDR3 nucleotides: TGTGCCACCAGCGTAGGGACTAGCGGTTACAATGAGCAGTTCTTC. It yields the protein CATSVGTSGYNEQFF.

The chain is built from TRBV21-1 and TRBJ2-7; the D call of TRBD1 is as the table states it, not checked on the DNA. TRBV21-1 is a listed pseudogene. The CDR3 runs to 15 residues. This CDR3 reads CASSKEGQGVKEQYF. CDR3 in DNA: TGTGCCAGCAGCAAAGAGGGACAGGGGGTTAAGGAGCAGTACTTC.